What follows are 24 T cell receptor beta chains derived from one specimen sequenced in a study of somatic mutations in cytotoxic T cells in rheumatoid arthritis. TCRdb's table, derived via immunoSEQ multiplex PCR, lists solely in-frame clones and lacks some. The table shows 6,500 to 7,500 clones, with approximately 90% occurring only once. The sample comprised CD8+ T cells sorted from blood. Source of these receptors: a woman in her seventies with rheumatoid arthritis.

The genes are TRBV5-5 and TRBJ2-7; 10 bases are a match to TRBD2. Per germline, CDR1 SGHKS and CDR2 YYEKEE (reference sequence). The CDR3 runs 15 residues. V lost 3 bases to trimming and J lost 0 bases; unmatched junction nucleotides: 3. CDR3 in amino acids: CASSSLAGISYEQYF. CDR3 in DNA: TGTGCCAGCAGCTCACTAGCGGGAATCTCCTACGAGCAGTACTTC. Filled out from reference TRBV5-5 and TRBJ2-7, the complete variable domain reads DAGVTQSPTHLIKTRGQQVTLRCSPISGHKSVSWYQQVLGQGPQFIFQYYEKEERGRGNFPDRFSARQFPNYSSELNVNALLLGDSALYLCASSSLAGISYEQYFGPGTRLTVT.

The chain recombines TRBV13 with TRBJ2-5; 8 bases match TRBD2. Germline CDR1 is PRHDT and CDR2 is FYEKMQ (reference sequence). The ends lost 5 bases at V and 3 bases at J; junction bases unmatched: 5. The CDR3 is 14 residues long. The CDR3 DNA follows: TGTGCCAGCAGCCGGGGGGGGTGGGAAGAGACCCAGTACTTC. Protein sequence: CASSRGGWEETQYF.

The chain employs TRBV25-1 and TRBJ2-3; the match to TRBD2 covers 7 bases. The CDR3 consists of 17 residues. Germline values: CDR1 MGHDK, CDR2 SYGVNS. The junction had 12 bases not matched to a gene; V was cut back by 3 bases and J by 3 bases. The CDR3 nucleotides read TGTGCCAGCAGTGACCGTAGCGGGCGGGGTGGAACAGATACGCAGTATTTT. Protein sequence: CASSDRSGRGGTDTQYF.

This chain links TRBV9 with TRBJ1-1, with TRBD1 as a possible D gene (6 bases). This CDR3 spans 14 amino acids. From germline, CDR1 is SGDLS and CDR2 YYNGEE. V lost 3 bases, J lost 11 bases, and 20 bases lay in between. CDR3 residues: CASSAWGQGGDAFF. CDR3 DNA sequence: TGTGCCAGCAGCGCCTGGGGGCAGGGAGGGGATGCTTTCTTT.

The CDR3 loop is CASSIGDYGGHEQYF. CDR3 coding DNA: TGTGCCAGCAGCATAGGGGACTACGGGGGGCACGAGCAGTACTTC. The chain uses TRBV11-2 and TRBJ2-7, with a tentative D call TRBD2 (7 bases). Germline CDR1 reads SGHAT; CDR2 reads FQNNGV. The germline V and J ends were trimmed by 5 bases and 5 bases, with 19 bases remaining between them. The CDR3 covers 15 residues.

This sequence joins TRBV4-2 and TRBJ1-2; 10 bases agree with TRBD1. V lost 1 base, J lost 4 bases, and 0 bases stayed unmatched. Germline CDR1 reads LGHNA; CDR2 reads YNFKEQ. This CDR3 spans 14 amino acids. The chain's CDR3 is CASSQGQGAYGYTF. The CDR3, as DNA: TGTGCCAGCAGCCAAGGACAGGGGGCCTATGGCTACACCTTC.

For this clone: The junction differs from germline at one of its ends, possibly a read error. The chain couples TRBV19 to TRBJ2-7; D is unresolved. The CDR3 runs to 14 residues. Germline CDR1 and CDR2: LNHDA and SQIVND (reference sequence). DNA of the CDR3: TGTGCCAGTAGTCTAGACGTACTCACGTACGAGCAGTACTTC. Protein sequence: CASSLDVLTYEQYF.

With regard to this clone: One end of the junction varies from germline; a read error may be responsible. The identical CDR3 is also encoded by other nucleotide sequences in the sample. The J gene is TRBJ1-6, the V gene TRBV27; D unresolved. This CDR3 spans 13 amino acids. The germline CDR1 and CDR2 sequences are MNHEY and SMNVEV (reference sequence). CDR3 loop: CASRGGYNSPLHF. CDR3 DNA: TGTGCCAGCCGGGGAGGTTATAATTCCCCCCTCCACTTT.

This chain connects TRBV7-9 to TRBJ2-7; 7 nucleotides match TRBD1. This CDR3 has 16 residues. V lost 2 bases and J lost 5; bases outside the gene matches: 12. Germline V gene sequence: CDR1 SEHNR, CDR2 FQNEAQ (reference sequence). The CDR3 here is CASSLSLGGSGDEQYF. The CDR3 DNA reads as TGTGCCAGCAGCTTAAGTCTAGGGGGCTCAGGTGACGAGCAGTACTTC.

This chain uses TRBV6-1 with TRBJ1-4, with TRBD1 matching over 9 bases. This CDR3 spans 13 amino acids. The V segment lost 10 bases and the J segment 8 bases; nucleotides outside the gene matches: 8. The germline CDR1 and CDR2 sequences are MNHNS and SASEGT. The CDR3 DNA is TGTGCCACCTCGACAGGGGGGTCCGAAAAACTGTTTTTT. Protein: CATSTGGSEKLFF.

In the case of this clone: Additional DNA sequences in this sample encode the identical CDR3. The J gene is TRBJ2-5, the V gene TRBV27; 8 bases map to TRBD1. This CDR3 is built from 14 residues. V shed 9 bases and J 7 bases; nucleotides not matched to a gene: 13. Germline-derived CDR1 and CDR2 are MNHEY and SMNVEV (reference sequence). CDR3 loop: CASSTGTGPWTQYF. CDR3 nucleotides: TGTGCCAGTAGTACCGGGACAGGCCCTTGGACCCAGTACTTC.

The rearrangement uses TRBV7-9 and TRBJ2-2; TRBD1 agrees at 8 bases. V shed 4 bases and J 7 bases; nucleotides not matched to a gene: 11. The germline V gene encodes CDR1 SEHNR and CDR2 FQNEAQ (reference sequence). The CDR3 length is 16 residues. The CDR3 sequence is CASSSNPTGVHGELFF. DNA of the CDR3: TGTGCCAGCAGCTCCAACCCGACAGGGGTCCACGGGGAGCTGTTTTTT.

In its sample, this clone was seen a few times. The V call is TRBV9, the J call TRBJ1-2; possible D gene TRBD1, 6 bases. The CDR3 loop spans 12 amino acids. Germline CDR1 reads SGDLS; CDR2 reads YYNGEE. Trimming removed 3 bases at V and 5 bases at J, with 8 bases between. This CDR3 reads CASSAGQYGYTF. The CDR3 nucleotides read TGTGCCAGCAGCGCCGGACAGTATGGCTACACCTTC.

The chain employs TRBV7-2 and TRBJ1-3, with D possibly being TRBD1 (5 bases). Germline V gene sequence: CDR1 SGHTA, CDR2 FQGNSA. V was trimmed by 5 bases and J by 0 bases, leaving 14 bases between them. This CDR3 is 16 amino acids long. CDR3 in DNA: TGTGCCAGCAGCAGCCTACAGGTGTACTCTGGAAACACCATATATTTT. This gives the protein CASSSLQVYSGNTIYF.

This chain links TRBV7-6 with TRBJ2-3; a weak D match, TRBD2 (6 bases). Germline CDR1 reads SGHVS; CDR2 reads FNYEAQ. This CDR3 is built from 14 residues. The ends were cut back, 0 bases at V and 3 bases at J, with 7 bases in the middle. CDR3: CASSLASGTDTQYF. Here the CDR3 DNA reads TGTGCCAGCAGCTTAGCCAGCGGGACAGATACGCAGTATTTT.

The CDR3 DNA reads as TGCGCCAGCAGCTTGCGCGGGTTGAGCATCCACAATGAGCAGTTCTTC. Its protein product is CASSLRGLSIHNEQFF. The chain joins TRBV5-1 to TRBJ2-1, with D perhaps matching TRBD2 (5 bases). The CDR3 is 16 amino acids. Deletions cut 1 base from V and 5 bases from J, with 16 bases between. Germline values: CDR1 SGHRS, CDR2 YFSETQ.

This chain joins TRBV14 and TRBJ1-2; D is perhaps TRBD1 (5 bases). The CDR3 spans 12 residues. The V and J ends lost 3 bases and 14 bases respectively, with 16 bases between them. The germline CDR1 and CDR2 sequences are SGHDN and FVKESK. The CDR3 sequence is CASSQGLDGLTF. CDR3 DNA sequence: TGTGCCAGCAGCCAGGGACTGGACGGGCTGACCTTC.

The V and J genes are TRBV4-2 and TRBJ1-2; 9 positions agree with TRBD1. J lost 4 bases, V lost 3 bases, and 6 bases had no gene match. Per the germline V gene, CDR1 is LGHNA and CDR2 is YNFKEQ. The CDR3 consists of 15 residues. CDR3 sequence (DNA): TGTGCCAGCAGCCATCCCGGGACAGGGCCCTATGGCTACACCTTC. Translating it yields CASSHPGTGPYGYTF.

J is TRBJ2-1 and V is TRBV6-6; 7 nucleotides match TRBD2. In germline, CDR1 is MNHNY, CDR2 SVGAGI (reference sequence). The length of the CDR3 is 14 residues. The ends lost 1 base at V and 10 bases at J; junction bases unmatched: 7. The CDR3 coding sequence is TGTGCCAGCAGTTACTTGGCCTCGGGGGGAGAGCAGTTCTTC. Translation gives CASSYLASGGEQFF.

The CDR3 sequence: CASSHAGSEAFF. The CDR3 DNA is TGTGCCAGCAGCCACGCAGGCAGTGAAGCTTTCTTT. V and J are TRBV11-3 and TRBJ1-1; D gene uncertain. CDR3 size: 12 residues. CDR1 and CDR2 (germline): SGHNT, YENEEA. V shed 5 bases and J shed 7 bases, with 11 bases lying between them.

The chain carries TRBV29-1 and TRBJ2-3, with 7 bases lining up with TRBD2. The CDR3 consists of 13 residues. Germline V gives CDR1 SQVTM, CDR2 ANQGSEA. V was pared by 4 bases and J by 5 bases, with 6 bases of the junction left unmatched. CDR3 residues: CSVGRSSGDTQYF. The CDR3 nucleotides are TGCAGCGTTGGGCGGTCTAGCGGAGATACGCAGTATTTT.

The gene calls are TRBV19 and TRBJ2-3, with D maybe TRBD2 (5 bases). The V gene's germline CDR1 is LNHDA and CDR2 SQIVND (reference sequence). Trimming removed 5 bases from V and 6 bases from J, with 15 bases in between. CDR3 length: 14 amino acids. This CDR3 is CASSPRTQRDTQYF. The CDR3 DNA sequence: TGTGCCAGTAGTCCCAGGACCCAGCGGGATACGCAGTATTTT.

CDR3 in amino acids: CASSLGRGSNQPQHF. As DNA, the CDR3 is TGTGCCAGCAGCTTAGGGAGGGGTAGCAATCAGCCCCAGCATTTT. The chain has TRBV7-8 and TRBJ1-5; a weak D match, TRBD1 (5 bases). V lost 1 base to trimming and J lost 0 bases, with 7 bases between them. The germline V gene encodes CDR1 SGHVS and CDR2 FQNEAQ. This CDR3 comprises 15 residues.

This clone appeared a single time. The chain links TRBV19 to TRBJ2-7; the match to TRBD1 covers 9 bases. The CDR3 loop spans 15 amino acids. Trimming took 3 bases from V and 2 from J; bases not matched to a gene: 5. CDR1 is LNHDA, CDR2 SQIVND, per germline (reference sequence). CDR3 region: CASSMGQGLTYEQYF. The CDR3 region has the DNA TGTGCCAGTAGTATGGGACAGGGCCTTACCTACGAGCAGTACTTC. Full variable domain (missing parts from reference TRBV19 and TRBJ2-7): DGGITQSPKYLFRKEGQNVTLSCEQNLNHDAMYWYRQDPGQGLRLIYYSQIVNDFQKGDIAEGYSVSREKKESFPLTVTSAQKNPTAFYLCASSMGQGLTYEQYFGPGTRLTVT.